The text below deals with one TCR beta chain. What antigen it recognizes has not been identified. No qualities accompany the bases; no much larger clone lies one base away. V is shortened by 1 base, J by 2 bases, and the region joining them spans 9 bases. From the cysteine through the phenylalanine, the CDR3 covers 16 amino acids. Only CDR3 DNA is held: 48 bases, read in frame from base 1. From a lookup of the germline V gene, CDR1 and CDR2 are MGHRA and YSYEKL. Each collaborating institution followed its own protocols to collect whole blood in K2EDTA tubes. Collaborator samples were shipped for TCRbeta analysis as frozen whole blood, isolated PBMCs, or DNA extracted from either sample type. This sample was included in a study of blood T cell repertoires in COVID-19 (dated by TCRdb to 2018 to 2020). For the wider study: Samples from collaborators originated in the United States, Italy and Spain and spanned both the acute and convalescent phases of COVID-19. Subjects who had been exposed to COVID-19, were actively infected with it, or had recovered from it provided the deeply sampled blood TCRbeta repertoires that made up the dataset. HLA class I and class II types, where available, came from metadata supplied by the sample provider rather than from assay-based typing. The sample metadata nearly always contained a de-identified subject ID, COVID-19 status, age in years and sex. The prospective study material was composed of cDNA or gDNA derived from T cells, B-cell-depleted T cells, or PBMCs. The repertoires were released in a freely available public database intended as a resource for research on the immune response to SARS-CoV-2. The samples were drawn from two sources: the first 160 participants of the ongoing ImmuneRACE study, and 1,200 or so subjects contributed by 6 global collaborators. Summary of the overall study and its limitations: Clinical and demographic metadata were provided uncurated, with the amount varying by source and participant.

TCRbeta CDR3 regions were amplified from genomic DNA by means of the immunoSEQ Assay, a bias-controlled multiplex PCR. Turning to the authors' computational methods: The number of nucleated cells in each sample was estimated by amplification of reference gene primers within the assay. Sequence reads were collapsed and filtered to measure the absolute abundance of every unique TCRbeta CDR3 rearrangement. For each sample, productive Simpson clonality was calculated by taking the square root of Simpson's diversity index across productive rearrangements. Imported from immuneACCESS, the table was reduced by TCRdb to in-frame sequences with V and J called. These copies leave out some clones; in studies compared against another copy, an unresolved V gene accounts for under half, and the cause of the remainder is not known. V and J calls and clone size are as listed in that table; D and trimming were resolved from the DNA. This sample is represented by 70,000 to 95,000 clones; 81% of them were singletons. About 12% of the sample comes from the top ten.

Input material: peripheral blood. This sequence originates from a human donor in a cohort sampled during active COVID-19. The rearrangement joined TRBV4-1 to TRBJ2-6; no confident D gene assignment can be made. CDR3 protein: CASSQVRSPGANVLTF. The nucleotide sequence reads TGCGCCAGCAGCCAAGTGAGGAGCCCTGGGGCCAACGTCCTGACTTTC.